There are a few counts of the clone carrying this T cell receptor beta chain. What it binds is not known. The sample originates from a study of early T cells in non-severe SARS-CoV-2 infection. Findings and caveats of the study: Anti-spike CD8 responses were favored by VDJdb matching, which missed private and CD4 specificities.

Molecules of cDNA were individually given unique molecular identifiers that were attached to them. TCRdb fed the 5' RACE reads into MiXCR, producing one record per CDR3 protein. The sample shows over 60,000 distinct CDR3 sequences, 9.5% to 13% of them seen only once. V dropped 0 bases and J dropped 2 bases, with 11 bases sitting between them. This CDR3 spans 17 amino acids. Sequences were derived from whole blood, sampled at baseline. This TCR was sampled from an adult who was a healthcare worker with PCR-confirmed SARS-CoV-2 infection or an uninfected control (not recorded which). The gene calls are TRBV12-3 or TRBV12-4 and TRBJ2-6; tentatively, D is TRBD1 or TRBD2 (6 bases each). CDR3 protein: CASSLAYGGAGANVLTF. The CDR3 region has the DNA TGTGCCAGCAGTTTAGCGTACGGGGGCGCTGGGGCCAACGTCCTGACTTTC.